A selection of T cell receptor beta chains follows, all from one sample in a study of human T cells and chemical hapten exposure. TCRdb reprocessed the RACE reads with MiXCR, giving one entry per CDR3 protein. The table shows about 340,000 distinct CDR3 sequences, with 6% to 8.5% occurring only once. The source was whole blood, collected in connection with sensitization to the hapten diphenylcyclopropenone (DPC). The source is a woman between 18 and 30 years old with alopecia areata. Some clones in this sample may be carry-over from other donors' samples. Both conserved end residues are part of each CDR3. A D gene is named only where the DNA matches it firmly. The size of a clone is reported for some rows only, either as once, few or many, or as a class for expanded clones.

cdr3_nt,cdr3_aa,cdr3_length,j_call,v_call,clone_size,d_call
TGTGCCAGCAGTTTGGGATACGGGACAGGGGGCTTGTATCACTATGGCTACACCTTC,CASSLGYGTGGLYHYGYTF,19,TRBJ1-2,TRBV2,few,TRBD1
TGTGCCAGCAGCCCAGGGAGTGGGCAGTTCTTC,CASSPGSGQFF,11,TRBJ2-1,TRBV3-1,.,.
TGTGCCAGCAGCCACGCCGGAGGGGACCAAGAGACCCAGTACTTC,CASSHAGGDQETQYF,15,TRBJ2-5,TRBV3-1,many,.
TGTGCCACCAGCAGAGGCGGGGGAATGAAGACTGAAGCTTTCTTT,CATSRGGGMKTEAFF,15,TRBJ1-1,TRBV15,.,.
TGTGCCAGCATTGGACAGATATACACTGAAGCTTTCTTT,CASIGQIYTEAFF,13,TRBJ1-1,TRBV6-1,few,.
TGTGCCAGCAGTTTCCGGTGGGACAATTCACCCCTCCACTTT,CASSFRWDNSPLHF,14,TRBJ1-6,TRBV3-1,.,.
TGTGCCACCAGTGACTCTAGGGGGGGAAGCTCCTACGAGCAGTACTTC,CATSDSRGGSSYEQYF,16,TRBJ2-7,TRBV24-1,few,.
TGTGCCAGCAGCCCCTTCAACAATCAGCCCCAGCATTTT,CASSPFNNQPQHF,13,TRBJ1-5,TRBV6-2/TRBV6-3,many,.
TGTGCCAGCAGCCAAGGGGGGGTTCAGCCCCAGCATTTT,CASSQGGVQPQHF,13,TRBJ1-5,TRBV3-1,few,.
TGTGCCAGCAGCTTAGGGGGTTGGCAGCCCCAGCATTTT,CASSLGGWQPQHF,13,TRBJ1-5,TRBV7-9,.,.
TGTGCCAGCAGCCCGGGACAGAAGTCCACAGATACGCAGTATTTT,CASSPGQKSTDTQYF,15,TRBJ2-3,TRBV7-9,few,TRBD1
TGCAGTGCTAGTTGGACTAGCGGGGCGGACGAGCAGTACTTC,CSASWTSGADEQYF,14,TRBJ2-7,TRBV20-1,.,TRBD2
TGTGCCAGCAGGTCGAGCGGGGGCCAAGCCTACGAGCAGTACTTC,CASRSSGGQAYEQYF,15,TRBJ2-7,TRBV6-5,few,TRBD2
TGTGCCAGCAGTGGACAGGGGGAGCAGTACTTC,CASSGQGEQYF,11,TRBJ2-7,TRBV2,.,TRBD1
TGTGCCAGTACCGGTGTCGGGGCACCGACCTCAGAGACCCAGTACTTC,CASTGVGAPTSETQYF,16,TRBJ2-5,TRBV19,.,.
TGTGCCAGCAGCCCTGGTAGATTTTCTGGGGCCAACGTCCTGACTTTC,CASSPGRFSGANVLTF,16,TRBJ2-6,TRBV12-3/TRBV12-4,few,.
TGCAGTGCTCAATTGCCGCGAGGGACCCAGTACTTC,CSAQLPRGTQYF,12,TRBJ2-5,TRBV20-1,many,.
TGTGCCAGCAGCCAAATGGTGGGGGGGGAGGAGACCCAGTACTTC,CASSQMVGGEETQYF,15,TRBJ2-5,TRBV3-1,few,TRBD2
TGTGCCAGCAGCCAAGTGGGGAGCGGGGGGGCCCGAGCAAATAACAATGAGCAGTTCTTC,CASSQVGSGGARANNNEQFF,20,TRBJ2-1,TRBV4-2,.,TRBD2
TGCGCCAGCAGCCCTTCATCGACGGGTAGCACAGATACGCAGTATTTT,CASSPSSTGSTDTQYF,16,TRBJ2-3,TRBV4-1,.,.
TGCAGTGCTCTTCCCTGGGGGTCGAGTAGCTCCTACGAGCAGTACTTC,CSALPWGSSSSYEQYF,16,TRBJ2-7,TRBV20-1,many,.
TGTGCCAGCAGAAGGGACAGGGAGGGCGAGCAGTACTTC,CASRRDREGEQYF,13,TRBJ2-7,TRBV6-2/TRBV6-3,few,TRBD1
TGCGCCAGCAGCTTAGAGTCAGGGGGACACGAGCAGTACTTC,CASSLESGGHEQYF,14,TRBJ2-7,TRBV5-1,few,TRBD1
TGTGCCAGCAGCCCCCGGACAGGGGCTGGAAACACCATATATTTT,CASSPRTGAGNTIYF,15,TRBJ1-3,TRBV2,.,TRBD1
TGTGCCAGCAGCCTTAGGTCCAGCGGGGACCACTCGGTCACAGATACGCAGTATTTT,CASSLRSSGDHSVTDTQYF,19,TRBJ2-3,TRBV7-8,.,TRBD2
TGTGCCAGCAGTTTATCGGCGGGACGCTATGGCTACACCTTC,CASSLSAGRYGYTF,14,TRBJ1-2,TRBV12-3/TRBV12-4,few,.
TGTGCCAGCCGTTGTTTGGGGACAGGGGGCGCGTGTAAGGACACCGGGGAGCTGTTTTTT,CASRCLGTGGACKDTGELFF,20,TRBJ2-2,TRBV27,few,TRBD1
TGTGCCAGCAGCTTACAAGGCGAAAACATTCAGTACTTC,CASSLQGENIQYF,13,TRBJ2-4,TRBV5-5,few,.
TGTGCCAGCACCCTCTACAGACAAGTCCCGACTGGGGCCAACGTCCTGACTTTC,CASTLYRQVPTGANVLTF,18,TRBJ2-6,TRBV6-2/TRBV6-3,.,.
TGCAGTGCTAGAATAAGGGAGCTAGCGGGGTCCCACAATGAGCAGTTCTTC,CSARIRELAGSHNEQFF,17,TRBJ2-1,TRBV20-1,.,TRBD2
TGTGCCAGCAGCCCTCAGGGGCCAAGCTCTGGGGCCAACGTCCTGACTTTC,CASSPQGPSSGANVLTF,17,TRBJ2-6,TRBV11-2,few,.
TGCAGCGTTGGGCCCTCCTGGCGGGGGGGCGGGGAGCAGTTCTTC,CSVGPSWRGGGEQFF,15,TRBJ2-1,TRBV29-1,few,TRBD2
TGTGCCAGCAGTTTATCGTCGGACCGCGCCTACGAGCAGTACTTC,CASSLSSDRAYEQYF,15,TRBJ2-7,TRBV27,few,.
TGCAGTGCTAGAGTAGGGAGCAATCAGCCCCAGCATTTT,CSARVGSNQPQHF,13,TRBJ1-5,TRBV20-1,few,.
TGTGCCAGCAGCCTTCGACAATTCAGCTCCTATAATTCACCCCTCCACTTT,CASSLRQFSSYNSPLHF,17,TRBJ1-6,TRBV7-2,few,.
TGTGCCACCAGTGATCCGCAAAGGGACTTAATACCCCCTAACGAGCAGTACTTC,CATSDPQRDLIPPNEQYF,18,TRBJ2-7,TRBV24-1,.,.
TGCGCCAGCAGCCGAGGGGTAGTAGCGGGGACCTACGAGCAGTACTTC,CASSRGVVAGTYEQYF,16,TRBJ2-7,TRBV4-1,many,TRBD2
TGTGCCAGCTCACCCCGAGCGGATTTCTCTGGAAACACCATATATTTT,CASSPRADFSGNTIYF,16,TRBJ1-3,TRBV18,.,.
TGTGCCAGCAGCCCCACGGGAGGACCGGGACAGGGTTCACTCACCGGGGAGCTGTTTTTT,CASSPTGGPGQGSLTGELFF,20,TRBJ2-2,TRBV5-5,.,TRBD1
TGCGCCAGCAGCCCGCAGGGGGCACGGGAGGAGACCCAGTACTTC,CASSPQGAREETQYF,15,TRBJ2-5,TRBV5-1,.,TRBD1
TGTGCCAGCAGTTTAAGAGGGGCAGGATCACCCCTCCACTTT,CASSLRGAGSPLHF,14,TRBJ1-6,TRBV6-2/TRBV6-3,.,.
TGTGCCACCAGTGATTTGGAGGATGGCTACACCTTC,CATSDLEDGYTF,12,TRBJ1-2,TRBV24-1,once,.
TGCGCCAGCAGCAGACAGGGTTACCAAGAGACCCAGTACTTC,CASSRQGYQETQYF,14,TRBJ2-5,TRBV5-1,many,TRBD1
TGTGCCATCAGTTCGGGGGCACCTACTAACTATGGCTACACCTTC,CAISSGAPTNYGYTF,15,TRBJ1-2,TRBV10-3,few,.
TGTGCCAGCAGTCCCTCGGCGCACGAGCAGTACTTC,CASSPSAHEQYF,12,TRBJ2-7,TRBV12-3/TRBV12-4,many,.
TGTGCCAGCAGTTATGGACGCAGCGGCTACACCTTC,CASSYGRSGYTF,12,TRBJ1-2,TRBV6-2/TRBV6-3,few,.
TGTGCCAGCTCACCACCGGGGGGCAGGTCGGCAAGAGATACGCAGTATTTT,CASSPPGGRSARDTQYF,17,TRBJ2-3,TRBV18,few,.
TGTGCCAGCAGCACCTACACGGGGGCCTATGAGCAGTTCTTC,CASSTYTGAYEQFF,14,TRBJ2-1,TRBV7-2,.,.
TGTGCCAGCAGTGCAGGGGGCGCCGGCACAGATACGCAGTATTTT,CASSAGGAGTDTQYF,15,TRBJ2-3,TRBV25-1,.,TRBD1
TGTGCCAGCAGCTTTAGGCGGTCTCAGGGGATGAACACTGAAGCTTTCTTT,CASSFRRSQGMNTEAFF,17,TRBJ1-1,TRBV7-9,few,.